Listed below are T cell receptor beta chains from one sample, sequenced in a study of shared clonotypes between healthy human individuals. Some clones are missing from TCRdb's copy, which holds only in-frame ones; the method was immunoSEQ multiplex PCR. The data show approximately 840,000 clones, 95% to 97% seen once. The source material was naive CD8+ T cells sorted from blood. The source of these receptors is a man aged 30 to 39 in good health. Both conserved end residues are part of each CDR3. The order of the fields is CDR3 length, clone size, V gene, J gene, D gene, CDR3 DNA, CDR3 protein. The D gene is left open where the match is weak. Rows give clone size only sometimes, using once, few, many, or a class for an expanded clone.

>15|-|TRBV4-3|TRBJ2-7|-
TGCGCCAGCAGCCAAGAAGATTCCAGCTCCTACGAGCAGTACTTC
CASSQEDSSSYEQYF
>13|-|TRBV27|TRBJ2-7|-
TGTGCCAGCAGTTTATTGGGCTTCCACGAGCAGTACTTC
CASSLLGFHEQYF
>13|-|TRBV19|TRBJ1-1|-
TGTGCCAGTAGTGCCTCAGGGACCACTGAAGCTTTCTTT
CASSASGTTEAFF
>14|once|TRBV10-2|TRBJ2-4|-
TGCGCCAGCAGTGAGTCAGGCGACTTAAACATTCAGTACTTC
CASSESGDLNIQYF
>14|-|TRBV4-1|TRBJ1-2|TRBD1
TGCGCCAGCAGCCACCAGGGACAGATCTATGGCTACACCTTC
CASSHQGQIYGYTF
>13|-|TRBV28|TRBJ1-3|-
TGTGCCAGCGGGTCAGCCTCTGGAAACACCATATATTTT
CASGSASGNTIYF
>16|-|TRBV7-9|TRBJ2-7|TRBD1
TGTGCCAGCAGCTTAGTCAGTGAGGACAGGGGGTACGAGCAGTACTTC
CASSLVSEDRGYEQYF
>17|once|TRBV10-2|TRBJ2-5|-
TGCGCCAGCGTAGGCCGGAGGGTGTCAGGGCGCCAAGAGACCCAGTACTTC
CASVGRRVSGRQETQYF
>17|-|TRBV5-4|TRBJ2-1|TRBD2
TGTGCCAGCAGCTTCGGGACTAGCGGGGGGGTATACAATGAGCAGTTCTTC
CASSFGTSGGVYNEQFF
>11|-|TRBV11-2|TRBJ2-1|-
TGTGCCAGCAGGATGGACAATGAGCAGTTCTTC
CASRMDNEQFF
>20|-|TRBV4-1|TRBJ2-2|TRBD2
TGCGCCAGCAGCCAAGACCCCGTCAACAGCGGGATGGGGAACACCGGGGAGCTGTTTTTT
CASSQDPVNSGMGNTGELFF
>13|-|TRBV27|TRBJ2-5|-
TGTGCCAGCAGTTTGGGACACGGGGAGACCCAGTACTTC
CASSLGHGETQYF
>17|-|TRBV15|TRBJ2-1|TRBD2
TGTGCCACCAGCAAACCCCCCAGACTAGCGGGAGAACATGAGCAGTTCTTC
CATSKPPRLAGEHEQFF
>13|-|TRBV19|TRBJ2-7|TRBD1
TGTGCCAGTAGTGGGCACAGGGGTTACGAGCAGTACTTC
CASSGHRGYEQYF
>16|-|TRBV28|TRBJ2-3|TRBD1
TGTGCCAGCAGTTTACCAGGACAGGGAGGCACAGATACGCAGTATTTT
CASSLPGQGGTDTQYF
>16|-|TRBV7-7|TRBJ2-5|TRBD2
TGTGCCAGCAGCTTAGAGGCTAGCGGGAGCGGAGAGACCCAGTACTTC
CASSLEASGSGETQYF
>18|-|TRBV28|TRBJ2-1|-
TGTGCCAGCAGCCCGAGAGGGTTCACTGGAACTCTTATGAATGAGCAGTTCTTC
CASSPRGFTGTLMNEQFF
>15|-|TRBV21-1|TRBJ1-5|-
TGTGCCAGCAGCCCCCGGAGGGGGACTCATCAGCCCCAGCATTTT
CASSPRRGTHQPQHF
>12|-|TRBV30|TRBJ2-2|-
TGTGCCTGGACAGGGGACACCGGGGAGCTGTTTTTT
CAWTGDTGELFF
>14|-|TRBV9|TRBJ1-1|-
TGTGCCAGCGGGGACGTGGGCAGGAACACTGAAGCTTTCTTT
CASGDVGRNTEAFF
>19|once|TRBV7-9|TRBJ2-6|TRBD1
TGTGCCAGCAGCTTAGACTTTGGGACAGGGTATTCTGGGGCCAACGTCCTGACTTTC
CASSLDFGTGYSGANVLTF
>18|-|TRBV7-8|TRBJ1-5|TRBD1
TGTGCCAGCAGCGGGACGACAGGGGAACTATTTAGCAATCAGCCCCAGCATTTT
CASSGTTGELFSNQPQHF
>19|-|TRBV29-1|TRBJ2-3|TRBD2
TGCAGCGTTTTCCCCATCCTTACGGGAGGGCCTTATCGCACAGATACGCAGTATTTT
CSVFPILTGGPYRTDTQYF
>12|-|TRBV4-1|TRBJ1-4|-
TGCGCCAGCAGCCACGGAAATGAAAAACTGTTTTTT
CASSHGNEKLFF
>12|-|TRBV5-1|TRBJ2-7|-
TGCGCCAGCAGCTCCCGACTAGACGAGCAGTACTTC
CASSSRLDEQYF
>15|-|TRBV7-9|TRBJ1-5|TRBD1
TGTGCCAGCAGCTTAGCGACAGGGGGGGACCAGCCCCAGCATTTT
CASSLATGGDQPQHF
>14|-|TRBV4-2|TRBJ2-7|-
TGTGCCAGCAGCCGGGACATGGGGAGCTACGAGCAGTACTTC
CASSRDMGSYEQYF
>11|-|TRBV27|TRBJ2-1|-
TGTGCCAGCACCCGGGGCACGGAGCAGTTCTTC
CASTRGTEQFF
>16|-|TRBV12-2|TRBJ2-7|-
TGTGCAAGTCGCACCCAAGGGGGTGACAGGGGTTACGAGCAGTACTTC
CASRTQGGDRGYEQYF
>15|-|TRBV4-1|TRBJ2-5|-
TGCGCCAGCAGCGACGGACAGCTGAAAAAAGAGACCCAGTACTTC
CASSDGQLKKETQYF